Shown below are 21 T cell receptor beta chains from a single sample sequenced in a study of radiation and T cells in renal cell carcinoma. Clones were sequenced by immunoSEQ multiplex PCR, and TCRdb holds only the in-frame ones, with some missing. In the table there are 14,000 to 15,000 clones, more than 55% of which are singletons. Stated treatment: treatment-naive control, cytoreductive nephrectomy. The material sequenced was tumor tissue, taken from a patient whose treatment was nephrectomy without radiotherapy. The receptors stem from a man between 60 and 75 years old with renal cell carcinoma.

The chain joins TRBV27 to TRBJ2-1, with a tentative D call TRBD2 (6 bases). Deletions cut 5 bases from V and 8 bases from J, with 13 bases between. Germline V gives CDR1 MNHEY, CDR2 SMNVEV (reference sequence). The CDR3 is 13 residues long. The CDR3 region is CASSNPPGDEQFF. The DNA of the CDR3 is TGTGCCAGCAGTAACCCTCCGGGAGATGAGCAGTTCTTC.

The chain couples TRBV5-1 to TRBJ2-7; possible D gene TRBD1, 5 bases. Germline values: CDR1 SGHRS, CDR2 YFSETQ. The CDR3 loop spans 18 amino acids. V lost 3 bases and J lost 2, with 24 bases in between. The CDR3 loop reads CASSSHPQGYGIAYEQYF. CDR3 bases: TGCGCCAGCAGCTCCCACCCCCAGGGATACGGTATTGCCTACGAGCAGTACTTC.

This sequence joins TRBV9 and TRBJ2-1; D is uncertain. V lost 3 bases and J lost 5, with 18 bases in between. This CDR3 is built from 16 residues. Germline assignment: CDR1 SGDLS and CDR2 YYNGEE. CDR3 region: CASSAVTGLHNNEQFF. CDR3 bases: TGTGCCAGCAGCGCTGTAACCGGTCTCCATAACAATGAGCAGTTCTTC.

The chain joins TRBV15 to TRBJ2-1, with D possibly being TRBD1 (6 bases). The CDR3 spans 15 residues. V lost 3 bases, J lost 7 bases, and 16 bases lay in between. Looked up from germline, CDR1 is LNHNV and CDR2 is YYDKDF (reference sequence). The CDR3 DNA follows: TGTGCCACCAGCAGCAAGGGGGTCATTGGGAATGAGCAGTTCTTC. Translated, it gives CATSSKGVIGNEQFF.

The chain links TRBV13 to TRBJ2-1, with 9 nucleotides matching TRBD2. Per the germline V gene, CDR1 is PRHDT and CDR2 is FYEKMQ (reference sequence). V was clipped by 1 base and J by 6 bases; unmatched bases: 4. The CDR3 has 15 residues. This CDR3 reads CASSLELAGPNEQFF. CDR3 in DNA: TGTGCCAGCAGCTTAGAACTAGCGGGCCCCAATGAGCAGTTCTTC.

J is TRBJ2-4 and V is TRBV7-2, with D hard to call. V was cut by 8 bases and J by 4 bases, with 6 bases left in between. The CDR3 extends over 11 amino acids. Germline CDR1 is SGHTA and CDR2 is FQGNSA. The CDR3 region is CASEDKNIQYF. The CDR3 bases are TGTGCCAGCGAAGATAAAAACATTCAGTACTTC.

The chain links TRBV6-6 to TRBJ1-2; D is perhaps TRBD1 (6 bases). Germline CDR1 is MNHNY and CDR2 is SVGAGI (reference sequence). Trimming removed 2 bases from V and 8 bases from J, with 15 bases in between. The CDR3 runs to 14 residues. The CDR3 loop is CASSYEGGYVGYTF. In DNA form, the CDR3 reads TGTGCCAGCAGTTACGAAGGGGGATACGTGGGCTACACCTTC.

The genes are TRBV30 and TRBJ1-4, with D possibly TRBD1 on 6 matching bases. V lost 4 bases and J 2 bases, leaving 17 bases between the germline ends. In germline, CDR1 is GTSNPN, CDR2 SVGIG (reference sequence). This CDR3 region has 16 residues. The chain's CDR3 is CAWTVQSGGTNEKLFF. CDR3 coding DNA: TGTGCCTGGACCGTACAGTCGGGGGGCACTAATGAAAAACTGTTTTTT.

This clone was detected only a few times. This chain uses TRBV29-1 with TRBJ1-1; 9 nucleotides match TRBD1. V trimming: 4 bases; J trimming: 5 bases; junction bases outside the gene matches: 5. Looked up from germline, CDR1 is SQVTM and CDR2 is ANQGSEA. This CDR3 contains 13 residues. The CDR3 nucleotides are TGCAGCGTTGCAAGGGACAGGGAAACTGAAGCTTTCTTT. This gives the protein CSVARDRETEAFF. Supplemented by reference TRBV29-1 and TRBJ1-1, the full variable domain reads SAVISQKPSRDICQRGTSLTIQCQVDSQVTMMFWYRQQPGQSLTLIATANQGSEATYESGFVIDKFPISRPNLTFSTLTVSNMSPEDSSIYLCSVARDRETEAFFGQGTRLTVV.

The chain links TRBV7-2 to TRBJ2-5, with D tentatively TRBD1 (5 bases). The CDR3 has 16 amino acids. Germline V lookup: CDR1 SGHTA, CDR2 FQGNSA. V was pared by 2 bases and J by 5 bases, with 18 bases between. Here the CDR3 reads CASSLRGGPVGETQYF. The CDR3 nucleotides read TGTGCCAGCAGCTTAAGGGGCGGTCCCGTAGGGGAGACCCAGTACTTC. The full variable domain, completed using reference TRBV7-2 and TRBJ2-5, is GAGVSQSPSNKVTEKGKDVELRCDPISGHTALYWYRQSLGQGLEFLIYFQGNSAPDKSGLPSDRFSAERTGGSVSTLTIQRTQQEDSAVYLCASSLRGGPVGETQYFGPGTRLLVL.

This clone is a singleton in its sample. This chain uses TRBV9 with TRBJ2-5, with D perhaps TRBD1 (6 bases). The CDR3 loop spans 16 amino acids. CDR1 is SGDLS, CDR2 YYNGEE, per germline. V dropped 6 bases and J dropped 3 bases, with 21 bases sitting between them. The CDR3 sequence is CASTPSGFSGEETQYF. The CDR3, as DNA: TGTGCCAGCACCCCCTCGGGGTTTTCAGGGGAAGAGACCCAGTACTTC. The full variable domain, rest sourced from reference TRBV9 and TRBJ2-5, is DSGVTQTPKHLITATGQRVTLRCSPRSGDLSVYWYQQSLDQGLQFLIQYYNGEERAKGNILERFSAQQFPDLHSELNLSSLELGDSALYFCASTPSGFSGEETQYFGPGTRLLVL.

This chain joins TRBV4-1 and TRBJ2-7, with D perhaps matching TRBD1 (5 bases). The CDR3 is made up of 16 amino acids. The V and J ends lost 4 bases and 0 bases respectively, with 16 bases between them. CDR1 and CDR2 (germline): MGHRA, YSYEKL. CDR3 sequence: CASSPLVGVFSYEQYF. The DNA for the CDR3 is TGCGCCAGCAGCCCCCTGGTAGGGGTCTTCTCCTACGAGCAGTACTTC.

The chain combines TRBV5-4 with TRBJ2-6; D is perhaps TRBD2 (5 bases). Germline-derived CDR1 and CDR2 are SGHNT and YYREEE (reference sequence). The CDR3 totals 15 residues. The germline V and J ends were trimmed by 4 bases and 2 bases, with 10 bases remaining between them. The CDR3 bases are TGTGCCAGCAGCGGTGGAGGTACTGGGGCCAACGTCCTGACTTTC. Its translation is CASSGGGTGANVLTF.

The CDR3: CASRADRTYGYTF. In DNA form, the CDR3 reads TGTGCCAGCAGAGCGGACAGAACGTATGGCTACACCTTC. This chain links TRBV28 with TRBJ1-2, with D perhaps matching TRBD1 (6 bases). Trimming left V 6 bases short and J 5 bases short, with 13 bases between. Germline V gene sequence: CDR1 MDHEN, CDR2 SYDVKM. The CDR3 covers 13 residues.

By its share, this clone is medium-sized (0.01 to 0.1%). The chain is built from TRBV7-6 and TRBJ1-1, with D unclear. The CDR3 runs to 13 residues. In germline, CDR1 is SGHVS, CDR2 FNYEAQ. V dropped 0 bases and J dropped 2 bases, with 4 bases sitting between them. CDR3 coding DNA: TGTGCCAGCAGCTTAGCGGCTAACACTGAAGCTTTCTTT. This translates into CASSLAANTEAFF.

This clone was seen more than once but under ten times. The chain is built from TRBV9 and TRBJ2-3; D not certain. Germline CDR1 is SGDLS and CDR2 is YYNGEE. The CDR3 has 14 amino acids. The V end was cut by 0 bases, the J end by 3 bases, with 8 bases between. The CDR3: CASSVGGETDTQYF. CDR3 bases: TGTGCCAGCAGCGTAGGTGGGGAAACAGATACGCAGTATTTT.

The chain links TRBV7-8 to TRBJ2-5; 8 bases line up with TRBD1. This CDR3 is 13 amino acids long. Germline CDR1 is SGHVS and CDR2 is FQNEAQ. With 5 bases clipped from V and 5 bases from J, the junction kept 4 bases outside the gene matches. Here the CDR3 reads CASSLDRGETQYF. The CDR3 bases are TGTGCCAGCAGCCTAGACAGGGGCGAGACCCAGTACTTC.

The chain combines TRBV21-1 with TRBJ1-5; the table names TRBD1, a call not compared with the DNA. TRBV21-1 is noted as a pseudogene. This CDR3 contains 21 residues. In DNA, the CDR3 is TGTGCCAGCAGCATTCGGGGCATCCGGGACAGGGTAGGGGATAGCAATCAGCCCCAGCATTTT. It translates to CASSIRGIRDRVGDSNQPQHF.

The V and J genes are TRBV9 and TRBJ2-1; TRBD1 matches 7 bases. Germline V gene sequence: CDR1 SGDLS, CDR2 YYNGEE. With V trimmed by 4 bases and J by 8 bases, 12 bases remained unmatched. The CDR3 spans 15 residues. The CDR3 DNA reads as TGTGCCAGCAGCATCCGGACAGGTGGGATCGATGAGCAGTTCTTC. This encodes CASSIRTGGIDEQFF.

V gene TRBV5-6 combines with J gene TRBJ2-1; no firm D call. The germline V and J ends were trimmed by 2 bases and 10 bases, with 7 bases remaining between them. Germline values: CDR1 SGHDT, CDR2 YYEEEE. This CDR3 is 11 amino acids long. The CDR3 region is CASSFLGEQFF. Here the CDR3 DNA reads TGTGCCAGCAGCTTTTTGGGGGAGCAGTTCTTC.

This chain joins TRBV6-4 and TRBJ2-2; D is undetermined. Trimming cost V 4 bases and J 0 bases, with 6 bases left between them. This CDR3 is 14 amino acids long. CDR1 MRHNA and CDR2 SNTAGT come from the germline V gene. The chain's CDR3 is CASSVVANTGELFF. The DNA for the CDR3 is TGTGCCAGCAGTGTTGTCGCGAACACCGGGGAGCTGTTTTTT.